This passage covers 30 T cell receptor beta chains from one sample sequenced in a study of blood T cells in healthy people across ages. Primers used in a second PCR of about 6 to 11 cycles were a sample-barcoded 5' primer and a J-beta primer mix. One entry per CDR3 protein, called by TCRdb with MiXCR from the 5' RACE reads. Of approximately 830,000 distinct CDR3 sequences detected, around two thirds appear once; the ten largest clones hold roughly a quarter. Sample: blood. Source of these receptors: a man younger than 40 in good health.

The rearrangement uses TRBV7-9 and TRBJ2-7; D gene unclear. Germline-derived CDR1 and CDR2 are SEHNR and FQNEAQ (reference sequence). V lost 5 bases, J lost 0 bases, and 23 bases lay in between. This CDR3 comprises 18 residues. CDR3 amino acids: CASSRGRILSPSSYEQYF. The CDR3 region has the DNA TGTGCCAGCAGCAGAGGACGGATTTTAAGTCCGAGCTCCTACGAGCAGTACTTC. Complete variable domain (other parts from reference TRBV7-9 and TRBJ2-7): DTGVSQNPRHKITKRGQNVTFRCDPISEHNRLYWYRQTLGQGPEFLTYFQNEAQLEKSRLLSDRFSAERPKGSFSTLEIQRTEQGDSAMYLCASSRGRILSPSSYEQYFGPGTRLTVT.

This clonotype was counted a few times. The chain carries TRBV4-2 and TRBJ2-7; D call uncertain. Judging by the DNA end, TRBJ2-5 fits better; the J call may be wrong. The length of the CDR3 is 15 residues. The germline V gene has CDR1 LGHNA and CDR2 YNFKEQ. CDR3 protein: CASSQVLGFKETQYF. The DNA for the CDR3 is TGTGCCAGCAGCCAAGTTCTCGGTTTTAAAGAGACCCAGTACTTC.

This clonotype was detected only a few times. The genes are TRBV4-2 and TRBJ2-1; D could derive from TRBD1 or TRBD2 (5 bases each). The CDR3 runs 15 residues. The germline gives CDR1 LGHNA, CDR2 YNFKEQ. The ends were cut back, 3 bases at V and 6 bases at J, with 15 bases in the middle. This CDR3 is CASSHGSNGGNEQFF. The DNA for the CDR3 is TGTGCCAGCAGCCATGGTAGCAATGGGGGCAATGAGCAGTTCTTC.

CDR3 region: CASSPQGLAGVSEQFF. DNA of the CDR3: TGTGCCAGCAGTCCGCAGGGACTAGCGGGGGTCAGTGAGCAGTTCTTC. The chain employs TRBV12-3 or TRBV12-4 and TRBJ2-1; TRBD2 agrees at 14 bases. J lost 9 bases, V lost 5 bases, and 9 bases had no gene match. CDR3 size: 16 residues.

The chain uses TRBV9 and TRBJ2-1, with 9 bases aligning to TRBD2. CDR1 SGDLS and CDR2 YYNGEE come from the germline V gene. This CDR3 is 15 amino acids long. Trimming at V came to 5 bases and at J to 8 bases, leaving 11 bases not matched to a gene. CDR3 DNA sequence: TGTGCCAGCAGTCAACAACGGACTAGCGTAGATGAGCAGTTCTTC. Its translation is CASSQQRTSVDEQFF.

CDR3: CSVQGSANYGYTF. Written as DNA, the CDR3 is TGCAGCGTACAGGGCTCAGCTAACTATGGCTACACCTTC. This chain connects TRBV29-1 to TRBJ1-2; D is perhaps TRBD1 (6 bases). Looked up from germline, CDR1 is SQVTM and CDR2 is ANQGSEA. This CDR3 comprises 13 residues. Deletions cut 6 bases from V and 0 bases from J, with 11 bases between.

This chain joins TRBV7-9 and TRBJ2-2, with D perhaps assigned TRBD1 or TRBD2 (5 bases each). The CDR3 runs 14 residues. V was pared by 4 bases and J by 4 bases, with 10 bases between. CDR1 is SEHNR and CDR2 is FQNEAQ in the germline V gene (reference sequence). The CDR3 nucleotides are TGTGCCAGCAGCTACCGGGGCCCCACCGGGGAGCTGTTTTTT. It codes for CASSYRGPTGELFF.

The CDR3 here is CSASWSGGPSNEQFF. The CDR3, as DNA: TGCAGTGCTAGTTGGAGCGGGGGGCCGAGCAATGAGCAGTTCTTC. The V and J genes are TRBV20-1 and TRBJ2-1; 9 bases map to TRBD2. Trimming cost V 3 bases and J 6 bases; bases outside gene matches: 9. The CDR3 sequence is 15 residues long. The germline gives CDR1 DFQATT, CDR2 SNEGSKA (reference sequence).

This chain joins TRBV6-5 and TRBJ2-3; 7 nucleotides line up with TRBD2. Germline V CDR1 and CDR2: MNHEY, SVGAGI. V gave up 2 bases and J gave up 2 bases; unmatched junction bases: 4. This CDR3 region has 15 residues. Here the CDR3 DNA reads TGTGCCAGCAGTTACGGGGGGGTGACCACAGATACGCAGTATTTT. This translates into CASSYGGVTTDTQYF.

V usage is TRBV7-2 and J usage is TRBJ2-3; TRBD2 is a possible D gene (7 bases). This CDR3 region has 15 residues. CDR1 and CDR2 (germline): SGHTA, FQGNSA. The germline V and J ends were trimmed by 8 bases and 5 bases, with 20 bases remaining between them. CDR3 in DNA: TGTGCCAGCGGCTACTGGGGGGGCCGCGGAGATACGCAGTATTTT. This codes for CASGYWGGRGDTQYF.

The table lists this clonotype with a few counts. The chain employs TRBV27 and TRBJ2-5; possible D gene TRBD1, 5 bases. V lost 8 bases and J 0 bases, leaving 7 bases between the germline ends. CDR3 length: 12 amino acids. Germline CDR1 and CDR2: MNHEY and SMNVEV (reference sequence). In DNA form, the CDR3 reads TGTGCCAGCGGGGCCAACCAAGAGACCCAGTACTTC. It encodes CASGANQETQYF.

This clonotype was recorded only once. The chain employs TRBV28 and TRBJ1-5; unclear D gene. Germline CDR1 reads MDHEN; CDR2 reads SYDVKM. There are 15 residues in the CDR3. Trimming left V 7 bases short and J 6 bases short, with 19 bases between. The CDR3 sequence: CASTPEGGLFQPQHF. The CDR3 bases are TGTGCCAGCACCCCCGAGGGAGGACTCTTTCAGCCCCAGCATTTT.

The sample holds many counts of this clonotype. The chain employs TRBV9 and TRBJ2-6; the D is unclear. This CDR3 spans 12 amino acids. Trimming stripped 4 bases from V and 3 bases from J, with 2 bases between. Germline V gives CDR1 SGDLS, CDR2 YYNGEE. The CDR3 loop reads CASSRGANVLTF. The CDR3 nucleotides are TGTGCCAGCAGCCGTGGGGCCAACGTCCTGACTTTC.

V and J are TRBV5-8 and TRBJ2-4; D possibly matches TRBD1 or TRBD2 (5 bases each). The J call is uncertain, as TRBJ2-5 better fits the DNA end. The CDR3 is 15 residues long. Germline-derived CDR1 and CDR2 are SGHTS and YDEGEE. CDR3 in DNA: TGTGCCAGCAGCTTGGGCAGGGACGAGAGGGAGACCCAGTACTTC. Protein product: CASSLGRDERETQYF.

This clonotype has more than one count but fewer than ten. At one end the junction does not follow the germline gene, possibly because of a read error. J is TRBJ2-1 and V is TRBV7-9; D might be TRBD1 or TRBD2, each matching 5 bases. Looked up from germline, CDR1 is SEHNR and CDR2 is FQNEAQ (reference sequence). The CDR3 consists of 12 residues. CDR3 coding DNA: TGCGCCAGCAGCTTGGTCGGGACTGAGCAGTTCTTC. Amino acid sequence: CASSLVGTEQFF.

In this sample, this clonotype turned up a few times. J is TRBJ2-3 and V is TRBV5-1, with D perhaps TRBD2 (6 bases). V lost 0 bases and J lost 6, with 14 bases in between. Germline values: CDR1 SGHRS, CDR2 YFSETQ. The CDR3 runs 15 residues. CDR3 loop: CASSLEPSAFDTQYF. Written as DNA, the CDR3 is TGCGCCAGCAGCTTGGAGCCTAGCGCTTTTGATACGCAGTATTTT. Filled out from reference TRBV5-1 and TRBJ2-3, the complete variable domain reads KAGVTQTPRYLIKTRGQQVTLSCSPISGHRSVSWYQQTPGQGLQFLFEYFSETQRNKGNFPGRFSGRQFSNSRSEMNVSTLELGDSALYLCASSLEPSAFDTQYFGPGTRLTVL.

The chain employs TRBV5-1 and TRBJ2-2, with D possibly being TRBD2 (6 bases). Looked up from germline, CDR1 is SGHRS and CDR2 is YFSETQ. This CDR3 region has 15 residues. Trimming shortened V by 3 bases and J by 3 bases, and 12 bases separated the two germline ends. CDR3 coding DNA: TGCGCCAGCAGCTCGGGACTTTTTCACACCGGGGAGCTGTTTTTT. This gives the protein CASSSGLFHTGELFF.

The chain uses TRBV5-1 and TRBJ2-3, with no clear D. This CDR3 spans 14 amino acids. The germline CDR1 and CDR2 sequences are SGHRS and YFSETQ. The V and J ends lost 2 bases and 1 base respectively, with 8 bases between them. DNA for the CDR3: TGCGCCAGCAGCTTACCGGACGGCACAGATACGCAGTATTTT. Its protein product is CASSLPDGTDTQYF.

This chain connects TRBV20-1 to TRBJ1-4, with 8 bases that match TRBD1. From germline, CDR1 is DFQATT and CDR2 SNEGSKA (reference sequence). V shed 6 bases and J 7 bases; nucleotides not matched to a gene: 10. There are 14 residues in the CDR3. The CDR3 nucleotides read TGCAGTGCACCGGATCAGGGGGCAGGTGAAAAACTGTTTTTT. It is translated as CSAPDQGAGEKLFF.

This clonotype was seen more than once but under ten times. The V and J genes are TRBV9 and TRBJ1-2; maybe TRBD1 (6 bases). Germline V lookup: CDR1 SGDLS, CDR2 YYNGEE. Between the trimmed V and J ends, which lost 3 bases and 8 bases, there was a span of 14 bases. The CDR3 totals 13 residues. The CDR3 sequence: CASSGGGGSGYTF. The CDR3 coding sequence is TGTGCCAGCAGCGGAGGAGGGGGAAGCGGCTACACCTTC. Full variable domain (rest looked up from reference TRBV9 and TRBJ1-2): DSGVTQTPKHLITATGQRVTLRCSPRSGDLSVYWYQQSLDQGLQFLIQYYNGEERAKGNILERFSAQQFPDLHSELNLSSLELGDSALYFCASSGGGGSGYTFGSGTRLTVV.

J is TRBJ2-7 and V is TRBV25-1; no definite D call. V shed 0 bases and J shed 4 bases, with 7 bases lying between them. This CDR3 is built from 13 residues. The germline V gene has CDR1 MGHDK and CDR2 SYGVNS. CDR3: CASSEYLFYEQYF. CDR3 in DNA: TGTGCCAGCAGTGAATATCTCTTTTACGAGCAGTACTTC.

The CDR3 here is CASSSGPFGSNEQYF. DNA of the CDR3: TGTGCCAGCAGTTCCGGACCGTTTGGGTCCAACGAGCAGTACTTC. The J gene is TRBJ2-7, the V gene TRBV27; no definite D call. CDR1 MNHEY and CDR2 SMNVEV come from the germline V gene (reference sequence). Trimming took off 4 bases at V and 5 bases at J, with 18 bases between the two ends. The CDR3 covers 15 residues.

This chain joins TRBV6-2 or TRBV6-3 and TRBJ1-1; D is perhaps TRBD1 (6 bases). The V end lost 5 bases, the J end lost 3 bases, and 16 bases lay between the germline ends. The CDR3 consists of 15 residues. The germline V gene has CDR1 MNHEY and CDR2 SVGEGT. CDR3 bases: TGTGCCAGCAGTCGCGGCGGGGGCGCTTACACTGAAGCTTTCTTT. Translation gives CASSRGGGAYTEAFF.

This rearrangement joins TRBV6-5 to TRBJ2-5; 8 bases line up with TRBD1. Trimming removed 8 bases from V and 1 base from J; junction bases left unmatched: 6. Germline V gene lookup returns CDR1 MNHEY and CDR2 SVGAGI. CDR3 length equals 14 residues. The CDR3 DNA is TGTGCCAGCGGTCAACAGGGGGTCCAAGAGACCCAGTACTTC. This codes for CASGQQGVQETQYF.

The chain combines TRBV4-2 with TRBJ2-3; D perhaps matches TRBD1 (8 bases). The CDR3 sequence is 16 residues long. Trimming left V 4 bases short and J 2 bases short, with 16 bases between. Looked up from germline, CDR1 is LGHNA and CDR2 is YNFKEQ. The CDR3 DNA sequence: TGTGCCAGCAGCCCCAACAGGGGGGGGCCCACAGATACGCAGTATTTT. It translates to CASSPNRGGPTDTQYF.

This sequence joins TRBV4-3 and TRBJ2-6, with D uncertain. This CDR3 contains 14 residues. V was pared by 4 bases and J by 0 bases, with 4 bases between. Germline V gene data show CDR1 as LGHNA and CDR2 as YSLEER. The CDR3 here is CASSRFSGANVLTF. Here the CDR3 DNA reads TGCGCCAGCAGCCGATTCTCTGGGGCCAACGTCCTGACTTTC.

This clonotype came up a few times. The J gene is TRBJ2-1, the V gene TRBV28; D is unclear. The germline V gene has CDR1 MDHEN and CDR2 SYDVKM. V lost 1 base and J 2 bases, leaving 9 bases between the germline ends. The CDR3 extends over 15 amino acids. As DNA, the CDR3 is TGTGCCAGCAGTTTATTGTCCAGCGCCTACAATGAGCAGTTCTTC. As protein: CASSLLSSAYNEQFF.

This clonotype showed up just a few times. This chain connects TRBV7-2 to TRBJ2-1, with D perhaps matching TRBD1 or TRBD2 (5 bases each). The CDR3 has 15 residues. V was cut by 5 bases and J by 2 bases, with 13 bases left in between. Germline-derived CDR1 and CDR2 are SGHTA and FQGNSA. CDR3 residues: CASSDRDPAYNEQFF. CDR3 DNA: TGTGCCAGCAGCGACCGGGACCCCGCCTACAATGAGCAGTTCTTC.

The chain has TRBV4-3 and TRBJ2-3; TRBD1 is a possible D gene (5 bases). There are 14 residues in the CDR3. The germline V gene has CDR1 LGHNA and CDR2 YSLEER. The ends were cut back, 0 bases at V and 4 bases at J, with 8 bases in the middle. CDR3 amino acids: CASSQEGAADTQYF. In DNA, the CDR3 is TGCGCCAGCAGCCAAGAAGGGGCCGCAGATACGCAGTATTTT.

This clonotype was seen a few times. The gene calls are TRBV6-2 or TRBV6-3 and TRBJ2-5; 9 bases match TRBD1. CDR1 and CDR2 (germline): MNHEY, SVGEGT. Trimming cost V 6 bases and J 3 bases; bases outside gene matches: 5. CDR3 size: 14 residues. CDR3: CASRSTGGKETQYF. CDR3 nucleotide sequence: TGTGCCAGCAGATCCACAGGGGGCAAAGAGACCCAGTACTTC.